The source of this T cell receptor (beta chain) is a study of cytomegalovirus exposure and HLA in healthy donors. As for the study in general: For the approximately 390 genotyped donors, about 81% fell within the Caucasian-associated ancestry cluster. Whole-study results and caveats: Immune exposure data for these donors was limited to CMV serostatus. Reports indicated that the classifier achieved high specificity and sensitivity in diagnosing cytomegalovirus status. Association of a missense DCLRE1C variant with TCR beta V- and J-gene trimming was reported in a later analysis.

With 4 bases clipped from V and 5 bases from J, the junction kept 7 bases outside the gene matches. The CDR3 is 15 residues long. Germline CDR1 is SGHTS and CDR2 is YDEGEE. About this clone itself: Its antigen is unidentified.

Primers included in the PCR were 60 Vbeta and 13 Jbeta primers. Measured with immunoSEQ multiplex PCR; TCRdb has only the in-frame clones, and not every one. The data contain some 40,000 clones, approximately 86% of them singletons. The chain carries TRBV5-8 and TRBJ2-3; TRBD2 aligns across 10 bases. This receptor was taken from a woman aged 18 to 35 in good health and CMV-seropositive. What was sequenced was PBMCs. This CDR3 reads CASSPSGGLLDTQYF. The CDR3 DNA is TGTGCCAGCAGCCCTAGCGGGGGCCTACTAGATACGCAGTATTTT.